These 16 T cell receptor beta chains were sequenced from one sample in a study of early T cells in non-severe SARS-CoV-2 infection. MiXCR was run by TCRdb on the 5' RACE reads, yielding one entry per CDR3 protein. The data contain 70,000 to 95,000 distinct CDR3 sequences, around a tenth of them singletons. Sample: whole blood. The receptors shown here come from an adult who was a healthcare worker with PCR-confirmed SARS-CoV-2 infection or an uninfected control (not recorded which).

This clonotype was detected a few times. This sequence joins TRBV27 and TRBJ1-2; D is unresolved. With 8 bases removed from V and 4 bases from J, the gap between germline ends came to 20 bases. The CDR3 contains 15 residues. Germline V gives CDR1 MNHEY, CDR2 SMNVEV (reference sequence). The CDR3: CASSQVPLRGYGYTF. The CDR3 DNA reads as TGTGCCAGCTCCCAGGTTCCGTTGCGCGGCTATGGCTACACCTTC.

This clonotype was seen repeatedly, ten times or more. The gene calls are TRBV6-2 or TRBV6-3 and TRBJ2-2, with 8 bases that match TRBD1. Germline CDR1 is MNHEY and CDR2 is SVGEGT. The V gene end was trimmed by 0 bases and the J gene end by 7 bases; junction bases not matched to a gene: 7. The CDR3 totals 16 residues. CDR3 protein: CASSYSLGTGLGELFF. The CDR3 coding sequence is TGTGCCAGCAGTTACTCGCTCGGGACAGGCCTCGGGGAGCTGTTTTTT.

This clonotype was seen many times. CDR3 in DNA: TGTGCCAGCAGCTTAGGAGCCCGCACAGATACGCAGTATTTT. It specifies CASSLGARTDTQYF. The gene calls are TRBV7-2 and TRBJ2-3, with unresolved D. Per germline, CDR1 SGHTA and CDR2 FQGNSA. The CDR3 has 14 residues. The ends were cut back, 1 base at V and 1 base at J, with 6 bases in the middle.

This clonotype was seen only a few times. The chain joins TRBV20-1 to TRBJ1-5, with D tentatively TRBD1 (6 bases). Germline V CDR1 and CDR2: DFQATT, SNEGSKA (reference sequence). There are 14 residues in the CDR3. The V gene lost 5 bases and the J gene lost 0 bases, with 11 bases spanning the gap. As DNA, the CDR3 is TGCAGTGCTCGCTCAGGGGCTAGCAATCAGCCCCAGCATTTT. Translating gives CSARSGASNQPQHF.

This clonotype occurred a few times. The V call is TRBV6-2 or TRBV6-3, the J call TRBJ2-7, with TRBD1 matching over 10 bases. CDR3 length: 15 amino acids. The V gene end was trimmed by 5 bases and the J gene end by 2 bases; junction bases not matched to a gene: 6. Germline-derived CDR1 and CDR2 are MNHEY and SVGEGT. CDR3 sequence: CASSRGQGQTYEQYF. CDR3 in DNA: TGTGCCAGCAGTAGGGGACAGGGGCAGACCTACGAGCAGTACTTC.

There are a few counts of this clonotype. This chain joins TRBV28 and TRBJ1-6; D might be TRBD1 (6 bases). The V gene lost 6 bases and the J gene lost 14 bases, with 23 bases spanning the gap. From germline, CDR1 is MDHEN and CDR2 SYDVKM. The CDR3 runs 15 residues. This CDR3 reads CASRPTRGGPSALHF. CDR3 sequence (DNA): TGTGCCAGCAGACCTACTCGTGGGGGCCCTTCGGCCCTCCACTTT.

This clonotype has only a few counts. J is TRBJ2-3 and V is TRBV28, with TRBD2 matching over 9 bases. The V and J ends lost 4 bases and 3 bases, in that order; junction bases with no gene match: 8. This CDR3 is built from 16 residues. Germline V gives CDR1 MDHEN, CDR2 SYDVKM. In DNA form, the CDR3 reads TGTGCCAGCAGTTCTTTAGCGGGAGTCGGAACAGATACGCAGTATTTT. Its translation: CASSSLAGVGTDTQYF.

The table lists this clonotype with many counts. CDR3 in amino acids: CASSSESFYNSPLHF. CDR3 DNA sequence: TGTGCCAGCAGCTCCGAGAGCTTCTATAATTCACCCCTCCACTTT. The chain combines TRBV7-9 with TRBJ1-6; D is unresolved. The V gene's germline CDR1 is SEHNR and CDR2 FQNEAQ (reference sequence). The CDR3 is 15 amino acids. V lost 4 bases, J lost 3 bases, and 10 bases lay in between.

The chain employs TRBV10-3 and TRBJ2-7, with D tentatively TRBD1 (6 bases). V lost 4 bases to trimming and J lost 2 bases, with 15 bases between them. The length of the CDR3 is 15 residues. The germline gives CDR1 ENHRY, CDR2 SYGVKD. CDR3 DNA: TGTGCCATCAGTGTAGACCGGGACATAGCCTACGAGCAGTACTTC. The encoded protein is CAISVDRDIAYEQYF.

This clonotype occurred many times. The chain employs TRBV10-3 and TRBJ2-3; possible D gene TRBD2, 5 bases. V lost 4 bases and J 4 bases, leaving 9 bases between the germline ends. The CDR3 loop spans 13 amino acids. From germline, CDR1 is ENHRY and CDR2 SYGVKD. CDR3 protein: CAISVRGPDTQYF. DNA of the CDR3: TGTGCCATCAGTGTTCGCGGGCCAGATACGCAGTATTTT.

This clonotype was detected a few times. The chain joins TRBV28 to TRBJ2-7, with a weak D call TRBD1 (6 bases). The length of the CDR3 is 14 residues. The ends were cut back, 7 bases at V and 1 base at J, with 14 bases in the middle. CDR1 is MDHEN and CDR2 is SYDVKM in the germline V gene. The CDR3 DNA follows: TGTGCCAGCAATCCACAGGGTTTGTCCTACGAGCAGTACTTC. This gives the protein CASNPQGLSYEQYF. Full variable domain (outside the CDR3, taken from reference TRBV28 and TRBJ2-7): DVKVTQSSRYLVKRTGEKVFLECVQDMDHENMFWYRQDPGLGLRLIYFSYDVKMKEKGDIPEGYSVSREKKERFSLILESASTNQTSMYLCASNPQGLSYEQYFGPGTRLTVT.

This clonotype was seen a handful of times. This rearrangement joins TRBV12-3 or TRBV12-4 to TRBJ2-7; D possibly corresponds to TRBD2 (5 bases). Between the trimmed V and J ends, which lost 4 bases and 7 bases, there was a span of 8 bases. The CDR3 runs to 11 residues. CDR3 nucleotides: TGTGCCAGCAGTTCCCGGGAAGAGCAGTACTTC. Protein: CASSSREEQYF.

This clonotype has just a few counts. This sequence joins TRBV20-1 and TRBJ1-4; TRBD1 might be the D (6 bases). CDR1 is DFQATT and CDR2 is SNEGSKA in the germline V gene (reference sequence). V was cut by 3 bases and J by 2 bases, with 16 bases left in between. The CDR3 covers 16 residues. In DNA, the CDR3 is TGCAGTGCTAGTGGTTCCTTGGGGGCTACTAATGAAAAACTGTTTTTT. Protein sequence: CSASGSLGATNEKLFF.

The chain recombines TRBV15 with TRBJ2-1; D may be TRBD1 (6 bases). Germline V lookup: CDR1 LNHNV, CDR2 YYDKDF (reference sequence). The V end lost 4 bases, the J end lost 0 bases, and 10 bases lay between the germline ends. This CDR3 is built from 15 residues. CDR3 sequence: CATSNEGGSYNEQFF. CDR3 DNA sequence: TGTGCCACCAGCAACGAAGGGGGCTCCTACAATGAGCAGTTCTTC.

This clonotype occurred many times. The chain combines TRBV5-6 with TRBJ2-3; D is perhaps TRBD2 (6 bases). CDR1 is SGHDT, CDR2 YYEEEE, per germline. V lost 5 bases and J 5 bases, leaving 12 bases between the germline ends. The CDR3 totals 13 residues. CDR3 in DNA: TGTGCCAGCAGTGACGCGGGGAGAGATACGCAGTATTTT. Translation: CASSDAGRDTQYF.

This clonotype came up a few times. CDR3 in amino acids: CAWGQSNEQYF. The DNA of the CDR3 is TGTGCCTGGGGTCAGAGTAACGAGCAGTACTTC. V is TRBV30 and J is TRBJ2-7; D unresolved. Germline V gene sequence: CDR1 GTSNPN, CDR2 SVGIG (reference sequence). The ends were cut back, 5 bases at V and 5 bases at J, with 10 bases in the middle. The CDR3 is 11 residues long.